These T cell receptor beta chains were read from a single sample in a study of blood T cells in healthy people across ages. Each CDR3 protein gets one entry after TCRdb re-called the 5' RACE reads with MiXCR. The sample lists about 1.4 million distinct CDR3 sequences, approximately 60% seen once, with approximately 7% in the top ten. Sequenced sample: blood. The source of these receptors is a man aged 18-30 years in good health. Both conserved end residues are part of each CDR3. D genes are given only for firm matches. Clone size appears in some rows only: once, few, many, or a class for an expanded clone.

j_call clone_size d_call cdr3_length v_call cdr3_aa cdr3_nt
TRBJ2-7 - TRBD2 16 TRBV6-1 CATGVPMGLAGNEQYF TGTGCCACCGGGGTCCCGATGGGACTAGCGGGAAACGAGCAGTACTTC
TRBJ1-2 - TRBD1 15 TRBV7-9 CASSSGTGPFYGYTF TGTGCCAGCAGCTCCGGGACAGGACCCTTCTATGGCTACACCTTC
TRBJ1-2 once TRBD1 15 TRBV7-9 CASSSGGGAGYGYTF TGTGCCAGCAGCTCGGGAGGGGGCGCCGGCTATGGCTACACCTTC
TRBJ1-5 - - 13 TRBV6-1 CASSATSVQPQHF TGTGCCAGCAGCGCCACATCAGTTCAGCCCCAGCATTTT
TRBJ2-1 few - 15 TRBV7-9 CASSTTRWGYNEQFF TGTGCCAGCAGCACAACAAGGTGGGGTTACAATGAGCAGTTCTTC
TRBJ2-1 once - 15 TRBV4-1 CASSQVDREVSEQFF TGCGCCAGCAGCCAAGTGGATAGAGAGGTCAGTGAGCAGTTCTTC
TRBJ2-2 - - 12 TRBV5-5 CASSFETGELFF TGTGCCAGCAGCTTCGAGACCGGGGAGTTGTTTTTT
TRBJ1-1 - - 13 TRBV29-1 CSGGQGGNTEAFF TGCAGCGGAGGACAAGGAGGGAACACTGAAGCTTTCTTT
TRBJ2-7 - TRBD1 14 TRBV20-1 CSARTGILSYEQYF TGCAGTGCCAGGACAGGGATCCTTTCCTACGAGCAGTACTTC
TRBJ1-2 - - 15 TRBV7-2 CASSARADQTGGYTF TGTGCCAGCAGCGCCCGGGCCGATCAAACCGGGGGCTACACCTTC
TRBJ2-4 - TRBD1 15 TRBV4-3 CASSPRGQASGIQYF TGCGCCAGCAGCCCGCGAGGACAGGCGAGCGGCATTCAGTACTTC
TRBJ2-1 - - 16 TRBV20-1 CSAREGGPSSYNEQFF TGCAGTGCTAGGGAGGGAGGCCCCAGCTCCTACAATGAGCAGTTCTTC
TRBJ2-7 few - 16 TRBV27 CASSPARRAIIYEQYF TGTGCCAGCAGTCCCGCCCGGAGGGCAATAATCTACGAGCAGTACTTC
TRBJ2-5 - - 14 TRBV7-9 CASSDRQDEETQYF TGTGCCAGCAGCGACCGACAGGACGAAGAGACCCAGTACTTC
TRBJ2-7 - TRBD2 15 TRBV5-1 CASSYLAGDSYEQYF TGCGCCAGCAGCTACCTAGCGGGGGACTCCTACGAGCAGTACTTC
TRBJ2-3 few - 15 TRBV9 CASSVSGLGTDTQYF TGTGCCAGCAGCGTATCGGGACTGGGGACAGATACGCAGTATTTT
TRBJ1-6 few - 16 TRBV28 CASSSLPSSYNSPLHF TGTGCCAGCAGTTCCCTTCCGAGCTCCTATAATTCACCCCTCCACTTT
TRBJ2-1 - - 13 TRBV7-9 CASSWTARDEQFF TGTGCCAGCAGCTGGACAGCGAGGGATGAGCAGTTCTTC
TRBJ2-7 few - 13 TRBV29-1 CSVVGGRVYEQYF TGCAGCGTTGTCGGAGGGAGAGTCTACGAGCAGTACTTC
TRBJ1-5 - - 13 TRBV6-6 CASSYSGRQPQHF TGTGCCAGCAGTTACTCGGGCAGACAGCCCCAGCATTTT
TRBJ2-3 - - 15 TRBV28 CASDTRGDSTDTQYF TGTGCCAGCGATACTAGAGGGGATAGCACAGATACGCAGTATTTT
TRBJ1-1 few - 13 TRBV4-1 CASRLGENTEAFF TGCGCCAGCAGACTCGGAGAGAACACTGAAGCTTTCTTT
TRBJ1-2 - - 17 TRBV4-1 CASSQDYPQGIYYGYTF TGCGCCAGCAGCCAAGATTACCCGCAGGGTATCTACTATGGCTACACCTTC
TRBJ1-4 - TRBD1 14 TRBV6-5 CASSKQGPDEKLFF TGTGCCAGCAGTAAACAGGGGCCCGATGAAAAACTGTTTTTT
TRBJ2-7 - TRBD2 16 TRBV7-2 CASSLTSGTPYREQYF TGTGCCAGCAGCTTGACTAGCGGGACACCCTACAGGGAGCAGTACTTC
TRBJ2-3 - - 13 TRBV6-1 CASSEWNADTQYF TGTGCCAGCAGTGAATGGAATGCAGATACGCAGTATTTT
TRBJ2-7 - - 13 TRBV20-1 CSASETDSYEQYF TGCAGTGCCTCCGAGACGGACTCCTACGAGCAGTACTTC
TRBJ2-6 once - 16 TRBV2 CASKVRASSGTNVLTF TGTGCCAGCAAGGTTCGCGCGAGCTCTGGGACCAACGTCCTGACTTTC
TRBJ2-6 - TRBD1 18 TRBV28 CAGSFVAGGDAGANVLTF TGTGCCGGCAGTTTTGTGGCAGGGGGCGACGCTGGGGCCAACGTCCTGACTTTC
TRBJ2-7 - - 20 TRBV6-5 CASSYSIRGGGAAPSYEQYF TGTGCCAGCAGTTACTCGATTAGAGGGGGAGGGGCCGCACCTTCCTACGAGCAGTACTTC
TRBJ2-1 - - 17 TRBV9 CASSVGTSVSSYNEQFF TGTGCCAGCAGCGTCGGGACGTCGGTAAGCTCCTACAATGAGCAGTTCTTC
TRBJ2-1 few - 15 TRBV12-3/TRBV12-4 CASSFGTSSYNEQFF TGTGCCAGCAGCTTCGGGACGAGCTCCTACAATGAGCAGTTCTTC
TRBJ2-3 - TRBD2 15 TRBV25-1 CASTGRLAGGDTQYF TGTGCCAGCACCGGGCGGCTAGCGGGTGGCGATACGCAGTATTTT
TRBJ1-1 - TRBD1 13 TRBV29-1 CSVGGQLNTEAFF TGCAGCGTTGGGGGACAGCTGAACACTGAAGCTTTCTTT
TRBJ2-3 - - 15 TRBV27 CASSLWEGGTDTQYF TGTGCCAGCAGTTTATGGGAGGGGGGCACAGATACGCAGTATTTT
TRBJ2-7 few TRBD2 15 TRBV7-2 CASSLAQGRGGEQYF TGTGCCAGCAGCTTAGCGCAGGGCCGCGGGGGCGAGCAGTACTTC
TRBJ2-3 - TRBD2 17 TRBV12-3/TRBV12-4 CASTPGWEGKFTDTQYF TGTGCCAGCACCCCCGGGTGGGAGGGGAAATTCACAGATACGCAGTATTTT
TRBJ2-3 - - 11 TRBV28 CASSLSGGAYF TGTGCCAGCAGTTTATCAGGGGGGGCGTATTTT
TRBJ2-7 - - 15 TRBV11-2 CASSPGGTGTYEQYF TGTGCCAGCAGCCCGGGGGGGACAGGGACATACGAGCAGTACTTC
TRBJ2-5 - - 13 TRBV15 CATSGQIRETQYF TGTGCCACCAGCGGACAGATCCGCGAGACCCAGTACTTC
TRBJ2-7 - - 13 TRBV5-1 CASSPEWGTEQYF TGCGCCAGCAGCCCCGAGTGGGGGACCGAGCAGTACTTC
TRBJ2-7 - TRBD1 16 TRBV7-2 CASSSPGTGVSYEQYF TGTGCCAGCAGCTCTCCCGGGACAGGGGTTTCCTACGAGCAGTACTTC
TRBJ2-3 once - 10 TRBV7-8 CATYTDTQYF TGTGCCACATACACAGATACGCAGTATTTT
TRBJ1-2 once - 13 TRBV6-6 CASSYSETHGYTF TGTGCCAGCAGTTACTCGGAGACCCATGGCTACACCTTC
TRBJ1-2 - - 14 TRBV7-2 CASSLDAGLLGYTF TGTGCCAGCAGCTTAGATGCAGGTTTATTAGGCTACACCTTC
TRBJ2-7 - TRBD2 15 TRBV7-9 CASSPSGGGRYEQYF TGTGCCAGCAGCCCTAGCGGGGGGGGTCGATACGAGCAGTACTTC
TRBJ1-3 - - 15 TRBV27 CASSPDTNSGNTIYF TGTGCCAGCAGTCCGGACACAAACTCTGGAAACACCATATATTTT
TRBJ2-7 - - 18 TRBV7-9 CATLIRQLGQGSSYEQYF TGTGCCACGTTAATCCGGCAACTAGGGCAGGGATCCTCCTACGAGCAGTACTTC